One sample yielded the 30 T cell receptor beta chains listed below, sequenced in a study of shared clonotypes between healthy human individuals. The data were produced by immunoSEQ multiplex PCR, yet TCRdb's version contains in-frame clones alone and is incomplete. The data show just over 2,000,000 clones, around 96% seen once. Terminally differentiated effector memory CD45RA+ cells were left out of the naive CD8 fraction, which was CD45RO-negative and positively selected for CCR7. Sample: naive CD8+ T cells sorted from blood. The receptors here all came from a man between 18 and 35 years old in good health.

The chain recombines TRBV5-6 with TRBJ2-5; 9 positions match TRBD1. This CDR3 is 17 amino acids long. Trimming cost V 0 bases and J 0 bases; bases outside gene matches: 6. Germline CDR1 reads SGHDT; CDR2 reads YYEEEE. The DNA of the CDR3 is TGTGCCAGCAGCTTGGAGAACGACAGGGGGTACCAAGAGACCCAGTACTTC. Amino acid sequence: CASSLENDRGYQETQYF.

This clone has just one count. The chain combines TRBV7-8 with TRBJ1-5; D is unclear. Germline V gene sequence: CDR1 SGHVS, CDR2 FQNEAQ. V was clipped by 3 bases and J by 6 bases, with 18 bases between them. The CDR3 sequence is 16 residues long. Here the CDR3 DNA reads TGTGCCAGCAGCTTGGCGGGATCCGGGAATCTTCAGCCCCAGCATTTT. Amino acid sequence: CASSLAGSGNLQPQHF.

About this clone: Other DNA sequences of this sample code for an identical CDR3. The rearrangement uses TRBV27 and TRBJ2-7; D is ambiguous. V lost 4 bases and J lost 4, with 8 bases in between. The CDR3 has 12 amino acids. Germline values: CDR1 MNHEY, CDR2 SMNVEV (reference sequence). CDR3 nucleotide sequence: TGTGCCAGCAGTTCTGGAGTTTACGAGCAGTACTTC. The encoded protein is CASSSGVYEQYF.

The CDR3 region has the DNA TGTGCCAGCAACCCGCATGGGTGGGACTATGGCTACACCTTC. Its protein product is CASNPHGWDYGYTF. The rearrangement uses TRBV6-6 and TRBJ1-2; D is unresolved. The CDR3 has 14 amino acids. Trimming pared 7 bases from V and 3 bases from J, leaving 15 bases between. Germline V CDR1 and CDR2: MNHNY, SVGAGI (reference sequence).

In the case of this clone: The identical CDR3 is also encoded by other nucleotide sequences in the sample. DNA of the CDR3: TGTGCCAGCAGCCAAGATTTAACCTACGAGCAGTACTTC. Translated, it gives CASSQDLTYEQYF. The gene calls are TRBV14 and TRBJ2-7; D remains ambiguous. Germline-derived CDR1 and CDR2 are SGHDN and FVKESK. This CDR3 spans 13 amino acids. Trimming shortened V by 0 bases and J by 2 bases, and 5 bases separated the two germline ends. Full variable domain (outside the CDR3, taken from reference TRBV14 and TRBJ2-7): EAGVTQFPSHSVIEKGQTVTLRCDPISGHDNLYWYRRVMGKEIKFLLHFVKESKQDESGMPNNRFLAERTGGTYSTLKVQPAELEDSGVYFCASSQDLTYEQYFGPGTRLTVT.

This chain joins TRBV15 and TRBJ2-4; tentatively, D is TRBD1 or TRBD2 (6 bases each). Per the germline V gene, CDR1 is LNHNV and CDR2 is YYDKDF (reference sequence). The CDR3 is 14 residues long. V was trimmed by 8 bases and J by 3 bases, leaving 14 bases between them. The CDR3, as DNA: TGTGCCACCTCGGGGGCGGTTAGCAAAAACATTCAGTACTTC. This encodes CATSGAVSKNIQYF.

The chain carries TRBV4-1 and TRBJ1-1; no definite D call. The CDR3 sequence is 11 residues long. Germline-derived CDR1 and CDR2 are MGHRA and YSYEKL. Trimming removed 3 bases at V and 6 bases at J, with 5 bases between. This CDR3 is CASSQYAEAFF. Here the CDR3 DNA reads TGCGCCAGCAGCCAGTACGCTGAAGCTTTCTTT.

This clone has just one count. The chain links TRBV2 to TRBJ2-1, with a possible D match to TRBD2 (6 bases). Germline V gene data show CDR1 as SNHLY and CDR2 as FYNNEI. The V gene lost 6 bases and the J gene lost 4 bases, with 16 bases spanning the gap. CDR3 length equals 15 residues. Here the CDR3 reads CASSQNRDFYNEQFF. DNA of the CDR3: TGTGCCAGCAGCCAAAACCGGGACTTTTACAATGAGCAGTTCTTC.

The CDR3 loop reads CASSYGTVTEAFF. The CDR3, as DNA: TGTGCCAGCAGTTACGGGACAGTAACTGAAGCTTTCTTT. This chain joins TRBV6-5 and TRBJ1-1, with TRBD1 matching over 7 bases. The J segment lost 5 bases and the V segment lost 2 bases, leaving 2 bases of the junction unmatched. CDR3 length equals 13 residues. CDR1 and CDR2 from the germline V gene are MNHEY and SVGAGI.

The rearrangement uses TRBV2 and TRBJ1-1; 10 positions agree with TRBD1. The germline CDR1 and CDR2 sequences are SNHLY and FYNNEI. The trim removed 5 bases at V and 6 bases at J, leaving 6 bases unmatched. The CDR3 has 14 amino acids. CDR3 nucleotide sequence: TGTGCCAGCAGTCCGACAGGGGGCCCACCTGAAGCTTTCTTT. It yields the protein CASSPTGGPPEAFF.

The chain recombines TRBV30 with TRBJ2-5; the D gene is possibly TRBD1 (5 bases). V was cut by 0 bases and J by 5 bases, with 10 bases left in between. CDR3 length equals 13 residues. CDR1 is GTSNPN, CDR2 SVGIG, per germline (reference sequence). CDR3 residues: CAWSVPGLETQYF. The CDR3 coding sequence is TGTGCCTGGAGTGTACCAGGGTTGGAGACCCAGTACTTC.

About this clone: The sample contains more than one DNA sequence encoding this CDR3. This rearrangement joins TRBV4-1 to TRBJ2-3; D uncertain. Germline CDR1 and CDR2: MGHRA and YSYEKL. V lost 0 bases to trimming and J lost 1 base, with 5 bases between them. This CDR3 has 14 amino acids. The DNA of the CDR3 is TGCGCCAGCAGCCAAGATCGAGGCACAGATACGCAGTATTTT. Translating gives CASSQDRGTDTQYF.

CDR3 coding DNA: TGTGCCAGTAGTATAGATCTAGAAGAAATGCTGTACTTC. Protein sequence: CASSIDLEEMLYF. V and J are TRBV19 and TRBJ2-7; D remains unclear. The germline V gene encodes CDR1 LNHDA and CDR2 SQIVND (reference sequence). The germline V and J ends were trimmed by 0 bases and 12 bases, with 15 bases remaining between them. This CDR3 has 13 residues.

V gene TRBV29-1 combines with J gene TRBJ1-1, with D unresolved. This CDR3 comprises 14 residues. Germline CDR1 SQVTM, CDR2 ANQGSEA. V lost 1 base and J 0 bases, leaving 9 bases between the germline ends. CDR3 DNA: TGCAGCGTTGAAGGGGGAACCTTGAACACTGAAGCTTTCTTT. Its protein product is CSVEGGTLNTEAFF.

J is TRBJ1-5 and V is TRBV25-1, with D possibly TRBD1 on 6 matching bases. V lost 6 bases and J 3 bases, leaving 15 bases between the germline ends. The CDR3 is 15 amino acids. Germline lookup yields CDR1 MGHDK and CDR2 SYGVNS. The CDR3 DNA reads as TGTGCCAGCAGCAACGGACAGACTTTCAATCAGCCCCAGCATTTT. This encodes CASSNGQTFNQPQHF.

This clone has just one count. The genes are TRBV13 and TRBJ2-2, with TRBD2 identical over 14 bases. CDR1 and CDR2 from the germline V gene are PRHDT and FYEKMQ (reference sequence). The trim removed 5 bases at V and 0 bases at J, leaving 2 bases unmatched. The length of the CDR3 is 17 residues. CDR3 region: CASSGTSGRSNTGELFF. The CDR3 region has the DNA TGTGCCAGCAGCGGGACTAGCGGGAGATCGAACACCGGGGAGCTGTTTTTT.

This chain connects TRBV7-9 to TRBJ2-7, with 9 positions matching TRBD2. The trim removed 0 bases at V and 3 bases at J, leaving 3 bases unmatched. CDR1 and CDR2 (germline): SEHNR, FQNEAQ (reference sequence). This CDR3 is built from 15 residues. Written as DNA, the CDR3 is TGTGCCAGCAGCTTAGCTGGACTAGCGAGCTACGAGCAGTACTTC. This encodes CASSLAGLASYEQYF.

The CDR3 is CASSSIGTGDGYTF. CDR3 sequence (DNA): TGTGCCAGCAGTTCCATTGGGACAGGGGATGGCTACACCTTC. The V and J genes are TRBV27 and TRBJ1-2, with 10 positions matching TRBD1. Per the germline V gene, CDR1 is MNHEY and CDR2 is SMNVEV (reference sequence). J lost 6 bases, V lost 4 bases, and 5 bases had no gene match. The CDR3 extends over 14 amino acids.

This sequence joins TRBV27 and TRBJ2-1; TRBD2 matches 8 bases. The CDR3 sequence is 15 residues long. Per germline, CDR1 MNHEY and CDR2 SMNVEV (reference sequence). The V segment lost 3 bases and the J segment 3 bases; nucleotides outside the gene matches: 4. The CDR3 DNA follows: TGTGCCAGCAGTTTCGCGGGGGGTTTCTACAATGAGCAGTTCTTC. It codes for CASSFAGGFYNEQFF.

The genes are TRBV4-1 and TRBJ2-1; D remains unclear. V lost 0 bases and J lost 1, with 10 bases in between. The length of the CDR3 is 16 residues. Germline CDR1 and CDR2: MGHRA and YSYEKL. This chain's CDR3 is CASSQEGYPSYNEQFF. The CDR3 nucleotides are TGCGCCAGCAGCCAAGAAGGGTACCCATCCTACAATGAGCAGTTCTTC.

V and J are TRBV27 and TRBJ1-1, with a possible D match to TRBD1 (5 bases). V gave up 5 bases and J gave up 7 bases, with 11 bases separating them. Germline CDR1 and CDR2: MNHEY and SMNVEV (reference sequence). The CDR3 spans 12 residues. In nucleotides, the CDR3 is TGTGCCAGCAGTGAGGGAACAGGTGAAGCTTTCTTT. Amino acids: CASSEGTGEAFF.

The DNA of the CDR3 is TGTGCCACCTCTTGGGGGGTAAATGAGCAGTTCTTC. This gives the protein CATSWGVNEQFF. The V call is TRBV10-3, the J call TRBJ2-1; maybe TRBD2 (6 bases). V was pared by 10 bases and J by 7 bases, with 14 bases between. Germline CDR1 reads ENHRY; CDR2 reads SYGVKD. The CDR3 covers 12 residues.

This clone was detected a few times. This chain connects TRBV6-6 to TRBJ2-2; D unresolved. Trimming left V 6 bases short and J 3 bases short, with 14 bases between. Germline CDR1 MNHNY, CDR2 SVGAGI (reference sequence). The CDR3 has 15 residues. For the CDR3, the DNA is TGTGCCAGCAGCCGACCTATTTCTTACACCGGGGAGCTGTTTTTT. Translated: CASSRPISYTGELFF.

V is TRBV2 and J is TRBJ1-5; D remains ambiguous. This CDR3 spans 13 amino acids. Germline V gene data show CDR1 as SNHLY and CDR2 as FYNNEI. With 7 bases removed from V and 4 bases from J, the gap between germline ends came to 11 bases. The DNA of the CDR3 is TGTGCCAGCATGATTCTGAGAAATCAGCCCCAGCATTTT. Translating it yields CASMILRNQPQHF. Drawing the rest from reference TRBV2 and TRBJ1-5, the complete variable domain is EPEVTQTPSHQVTQMGQEVILRCVPISNHLYFYWYRQILGQKVEFLVSFYNNEISEKSEIFDDQFSVERPDGSNFTLKIRSTKLEDSAMYFCASMILRNQPQHFGDGTRLSIL.

The gene calls are TRBV27 and TRBJ2-7, with D perhaps matching TRBD2 (6 bases). This CDR3 has 15 residues. V was pared by 5 bases and J by 3 bases, with 17 bases between. The germline V gene encodes CDR1 MNHEY and CDR2 SMNVEV (reference sequence). The CDR3 reads CASSPTGTPLYEQYF. The CDR3 DNA reads TGTGCCAGCAGTCCCACCGGGACTCCACTCTACGAGCAGTACTTC.

As for this clone: Other DNA sequences within the sample encode an identical CDR3. The J gene is TRBJ2-7, the V gene TRBV19; D is undetermined. The CDR3 sequence is 14 residues long. Germline V lookup: CDR1 LNHDA, CDR2 SQIVND (reference sequence). With 1 base removed from V and 0 bases from J, the gap between germline ends came to 7 bases. As DNA, the CDR3 is TGTGCCAGTAGTATAGGTGGAGTCTCCTACGAGCAGTACTTC. Translating gives CASSIGGVSYEQYF.

The chain employs TRBV5-1 and TRBJ2-2; D not certain. CDR3 length: 14 residues. Germline CDR1 SGHRS, CDR2 YFSETQ. The V gene lost 3 bases and the J gene lost 6 bases, with 12 bases spanning the gap. CDR3: CASSSLPGSGELFF. As DNA, the CDR3 is TGCGCCAGCAGCTCCCTACCGGGTTCCGGGGAGCTGTTTTTT.

The rearrangement joins TRBV5-6 to TRBJ2-7; 10 bases line up with TRBD1. The trim removed 0 bases at V and 5 bases at J, leaving 5 bases unmatched. The CDR3 runs 15 residues. CDR1 is SGHDT, CDR2 YYEEEE, per germline. In nucleotides, the CDR3 is TGTGCCAGCAGCTTGGTTGAGGGACAGGGGCACGAGCAGTACTTC. Protein product: CASSLVEGQGHEQYF. Combining the CDR3 with reference TRBV5-6 and TRBJ2-7 gives the whole variable domain DAGVTQSPTHLIKTRGQQVTLRCSPKSGHDTVSWYQQALGQGPQFIFQYYEEEERQRGNFPDRFSGHQFPNYSSELNVNALLLGDSALYLCASSLVEGQGHEQYFGPGTRLTVT.

In this sample, this clone turned up once. V usage is TRBV11-2 and J usage is TRBJ1-1; TRBD1 agrees at 7 bases. The CDR3 spans 16 residues. Germline V gene lookup returns CDR1 SGHAT and CDR2 FQNNGV. The ends lost 5 bases at V and 3 bases at J; junction bases unmatched: 12. The CDR3 DNA sequence: TGTGCCAGCAGCCCTGCGACAGGGCTTCTGGACACTGAAGCTTTCTTT. Translation: CASSPATGLLDTEAFF.

Details on this clone: Other DNA sequences in this specimen translate into the identical CDR3. The V and J genes are TRBV7-9 and TRBJ2-1; 8 bases are shared with TRBD2. Germline-derived CDR1 and CDR2 are SEHNR and FQNEAQ (reference sequence). The length of the CDR3 is 15 residues. V gave up 0 bases and J gave up 3 bases; unmatched junction bases: 1. The chain's CDR3 is CASSLASGGYNEQFF. The DNA for the CDR3 is TGTGCCAGCAGCTTAGCGAGCGGGGGCTACAATGAGCAGTTCTTC.